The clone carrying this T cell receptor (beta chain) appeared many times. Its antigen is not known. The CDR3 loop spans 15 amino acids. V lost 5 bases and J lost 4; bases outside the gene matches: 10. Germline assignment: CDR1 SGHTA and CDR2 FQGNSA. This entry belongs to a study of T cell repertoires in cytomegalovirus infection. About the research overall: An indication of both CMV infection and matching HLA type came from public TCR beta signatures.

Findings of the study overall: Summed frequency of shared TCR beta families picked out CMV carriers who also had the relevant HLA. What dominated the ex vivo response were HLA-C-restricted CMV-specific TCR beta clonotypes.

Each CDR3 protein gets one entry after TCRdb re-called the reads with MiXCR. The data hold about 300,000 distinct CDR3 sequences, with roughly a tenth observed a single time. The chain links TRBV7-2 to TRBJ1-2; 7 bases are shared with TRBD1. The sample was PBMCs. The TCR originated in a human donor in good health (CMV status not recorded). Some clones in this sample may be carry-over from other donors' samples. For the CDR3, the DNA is TGTGCCAGCAGCCCCTCCGGGACAGTTACCTATGGCTACACCTTC. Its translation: CASSPSGTVTYGYTF.